Following are 27 T cell receptor beta chains from one sample sequenced in a study of OX40 agonist ivuxolimab in advanced cancers. Assay used: immunoSEQ multiplex PCR; TCRdb lists only in-frame clones, some missing. The data contain 45,000 to 50,000 clones, around 90% of them singletons. This specimen consisted of CD4+ or CD8+ T cells sorted from blood, obtained in a trial of the OX40 agonist ivuxolimab. These receptors all stem from an adult with an advanced solid tumor such as melanoma, head and neck, liver or kidney cancer.

In the case of this clone: One junction end does not reproduce the germline sequence, and a read error may be involved. The rearrangement joins TRBV7-7 to TRBJ2-1; 8 nucleotides align to TRBD2. This CDR3 region has 15 residues. The germline V gene encodes CDR1 SSHAT and CDR2 FNYEAQ (reference sequence). CDR3 DNA: TGTGCTAGCAGCTACGGGGGGGACTCTAACAATGAGCAGTTCTTC. Its protein product is CASSYGGDSNNEQFF.

This chain links TRBV30 with TRBJ2-1, with 7 bases that match TRBD1. In germline, CDR1 is GTSNPN, CDR2 SVGIG (reference sequence). This CDR3 has 12 residues. The V and J ends lost 1 base and 13 bases, in that order; junction bases with no gene match: 7. The CDR3 protein is CAWSGEQGVQFF. The CDR3 nucleotides are TGTGCCTGGAGTGGGGAGCAGGGGGTACAGTTCTTC.

The J gene is TRBJ2-1, the V gene TRBV5-1, with TRBD2 matching over 7 bases. CDR3 size: 14 residues. Germline lookup yields CDR1 SGHRS and CDR2 YFSETQ. The V segment lost 1 base and the J segment 4 bases; nucleotides outside the gene matches: 2. CDR3 loop: CASSLRGEYNEQFF. The CDR3 coding sequence is TGCGCCAGCAGCTTGCGGGGGGAATACAATGAGCAGTTCTTC.

The J gene is TRBJ2-7, the V gene TRBV6-5, with D tentatively TRBD2 (5 bases). V was clipped by 5 bases and J by 9 bases, with 14 bases between them. The CDR3 runs 12 residues. Germline lookup yields CDR1 MNHEY and CDR2 SVGAGI. This CDR3 reads CASSTDWVRQYV. The CDR3 nucleotides are TGTGCCAGCAGTACGGACTGGGTCAGGCAGTACGTC.

This chain links TRBV11-2 with TRBJ2-3, with 12 bases lining up with TRBD1. The CDR3 is 15 residues long. V lost 4 bases, J lost 5 bases, and 4 bases stayed unmatched. Germline V gene sequence: CDR1 SGHAT, CDR2 FQNNGV. CDR3 bases: TGTGCCAGCAGCTCCGGGACAGGGGGCGAAGATACGCAGTATTTT. It codes for CASSSGTGGEDTQYF. The entire variable domain, with the rest obtained from reference TRBV11-2 and TRBJ2-3, is as follows: EAGVAQSPRYKIIEKRQSVAFWCNPISGHATLYWYQQILGQGPKLLIQFQNNGVVDDSQLPKDRFSAERLKGVDSTLKIQPAKLEDSAVYLCASSSGTGGEDTQYFGPGTRLTVL.

The chain has TRBV27 and TRBJ2-3, with TRBD2 identical over 11 bases. Germline V gives CDR1 MNHEY, CDR2 SMNVEV (reference sequence). The trim removed 6 bases at V and 0 bases at J, leaving 5 bases unmatched. The CDR3 runs 16 residues. CDR3 sequence: CASRPSSGGSTDTQYF. The CDR3 nucleotides are TGTGCCAGCAGGCCGTCTAGCGGGGGGAGCACAGATACGCAGTATTTT.

V usage is TRBV2 and J usage is TRBJ1-6, with D unclear. The length of the CDR3 is 14 residues. Looked up from germline, CDR1 is SNHLY and CDR2 is FYNNEI. Trimming removed 6 bases at V and 3 bases at J, with 9 bases between. The CDR3, as DNA: TGTGCCAGCAGCCCCCCCCGCTATAATTCACCCCTCCACTTT. Translating it yields CASSPPRYNSPLHF.

The chain joins TRBV5-6 to TRBJ1-2, with D hard to call. Germline V gene lookup returns CDR1 SGHDT and CDR2 YYEEEE. The CDR3 is made up of 15 amino acids. V gave up 1 base and J gave up 4 bases, with 14 bases separating them. CDR3 coding DNA: TGTGCCAGCAGCTTGCGTGGGAGTCTGGGCTATGGCTACACCTTC. This codes for CASSLRGSLGYGYTF.

This clone has only one observation. The chain couples TRBV13 to TRBJ2-3; D is uncertain. Per germline, CDR1 PRHDT and CDR2 FYEKMQ (reference sequence). Trimming took 5 bases from V and 2 from J, leaving 14 bases between them. The CDR3 has 15 residues. The CDR3 DNA follows: TGTGCCAGCAGCGACGCCGTCAGATTCACAGATACGCAGTATTTT. Protein product: CASSDAVRFTDTQYF. The whole variable domain, remainder taken from reference TRBV13 and TRBJ2-3, is AAGVIQSPRHLIKEKRETATLKCYPIPRHDTVYWYQQGPGQDPQFLISFYEKMQSDKGSIPDRFSAQQFSDYHSELNMSSLELGDSALYFCASSDAVRFTDTQYFGPGTRLTVL.

This clone was seen just once. The same CDR3 can be traced to other DNA sequences in this sample. The chain couples TRBV11-2 to TRBJ2-6; no firm D call. Germline lookup yields CDR1 SGHAT and CDR2 FQNNGV. The CDR3 has 15 residues. The V end was cut by 1 base, the J end by 4 bases, with 8 bases between. The CDR3 here is CASSLGPSGANVLTF. CDR3 coding DNA: TGTGCCAGCAGCTTAGGGCCCTCAGGGGCCAACGTCCTGACTTTC.

V gene TRBV27 combines with J gene TRBJ2-3; 10 nucleotides align to TRBD2. CDR3 size: 20 residues. V lost 4 bases to trimming and J lost 1 base; unmatched junction nucleotides: 17. Per the germline V gene, CDR1 is MNHEY and CDR2 is SMNVEV (reference sequence). The CDR3 coding sequence is TGTGCCAGCAGTTCACCCCATCTAGGGCTAGCGGGGGTTGGCACAGATACGCAGTATTTT. Its translation: CASSSPHLGLAGVGTDTQYF.

This chain links TRBV4-1 with TRBJ1-1; D is perhaps TRBD1 (5 bases). Germline-derived CDR1 and CDR2 are MGHRA and YSYEKL. Between the trimmed V and J ends, which lost 4 bases and 7 bases, there was a span of 25 bases. The CDR3 extends over 17 amino acids. The chain's CDR3 is CASSPRFGRDREGEAFF. The CDR3 DNA is TGCGCCAGCAGCCCCCGGTTCGGCAGGGACCGAGAGGGTGAAGCTTTCTTT.

CDR3 nucleotide sequence: TGTGCCAGCCGAGGGAGAGGAAATAGCAATCAGCCCCAGCATTTT. Its protein is CASRGRGNSNQPQHF. The chain joins TRBV6-1 to TRBJ1-5; no clear D gene. The CDR3 has 15 amino acids. The V gene's germline CDR1 is MNHNS and CDR2 SASEGT. Trimming removed 8 bases at V and 0 bases at J, with 14 bases between.

The chain recombines TRBV14 with TRBJ2-1; D remains unclear. The CDR3 spans 15 residues. Germline V gives CDR1 SGHDN, CDR2 FVKESK. V lost 0 bases and J 6 bases, leaving 12 bases between the germline ends. This CDR3 reads CASSQDPLLFNEQFF. Here the CDR3 DNA reads TGTGCCAGCAGCCAAGATCCATTACTTTTCAATGAGCAGTTCTTC. Full variable domain (remainder filled in from reference TRBV14 and TRBJ2-1): EAGVTQFPSHSVIEKGQTVTLRCDPISGHDNLYWYRRVMGKEIKFLLHFVKESKQDESGMPNNRFLAERTGGTYSTLKVQPAELEDSGVYFCASSQDPLLFNEQFFGPGTRLTVL.

The rearrangement joins TRBV2 to TRBJ1-5, with 8 nucleotides matching TRBD1. The trim removed 5 bases at V and 7 bases at J, leaving 7 bases unmatched. Germline assignment: CDR1 SNHLY and CDR2 FYNNEI. The CDR3 extends over 14 amino acids. CDR3 DNA: TGTGCCAGCAGTCCCGGGACAGGAGCGCAGCCCCAGCATTTT. It translates to CASSPGTGAQPQHF. Using reference TRBV2 and TRBJ1-5 for the parts outside the CDR3, the full variable domain is EPEVTQTPSHQVTQMGQEVILRCVPISNHLYFYWYRQILGQKVEFLVSFYNNEISEKSEIFDDQFSVERPDGSNFTLKIRSTKLEDSAMYFCASSPGTGAQPQHFGDGTRLSIL.

The rearrangement uses TRBV13 and TRBJ1-3; D uncertain. The germline gives CDR1 PRHDT, CDR2 FYEKMQ (reference sequence). The CDR3 has 16 amino acids. V was trimmed by 0 bases and J by 0 bases, leaving 9 bases between them. The CDR3 sequence is CASSLGLLNSGNTIYF. For the CDR3, the DNA is TGTGCCAGCAGCTTAGGCCTCCTGAACTCTGGAAACACCATATATTTT.

J is TRBJ1-2 and V is TRBV6-5; D remains unclear. The germline V gene encodes CDR1 MNHEY and CDR2 SVGAGI. V was shortened by 6 bases and J by 4 bases, with 9 bases between the two germline ends. The CDR3 loop spans 12 amino acids. The chain's CDR3 is CASRETPYGYTF. Written as DNA, the CDR3 is TGTGCCAGCAGGGAGACCCCCTATGGCTACACCTTC.

The chain carries TRBV4-1 and TRBJ1-5; a weak D match, TRBD1 (5 bases). Per germline, CDR1 MGHRA and CDR2 YSYEKL. V was cut by 5 bases and J by 3 bases, with 14 bases left in between. The CDR3 is made up of 15 amino acids. CDR3 loop: CASSSITGANQPQHF. The CDR3 DNA follows: TGCGCCAGCAGCTCAATAACAGGAGCCAATCAGCCCCAGCATTTT.

The chain uses TRBV21-1 and TRBJ2-1; the listed D gene, TRBD1, was not tested against the DNA. TRBV21-1 is marked as a pseudogene. This CDR3 contains 15 residues. The CDR3 protein is CASSNPGQGRVGQFF. The DNA for the CDR3 is TGTGCCAGCAGCAACCCGGGACAGGGGAGGGTCGGGCAGTTCTTC.

This sequence joins TRBV5-8 and TRBJ2-1; TRBD1 is a possible D gene (6 bases). Trimming removed 0 bases at V and 1 base at J, with 14 bases between. The germline gives CDR1 SGHTS, CDR2 YDEGEE. There are 17 residues in the CDR3. The CDR3 DNA reads as TGTGCCAGCAGCTTGGACCTAGGGGGAAGATCCTACAATGAGCAGTTCTTC. It yields the protein CASSLDLGGRSYNEQFF. Complete variable domain (other parts from reference TRBV5-8 and TRBJ2-1): EAGVTQSPTHLIKTRGQQATLRCSPISGHTSVYWYQQALGLGLQFLLWYDEGEERNRGNFPPRFSGRQFPNYSSELNVNALELEDSALYLCASSLDLGGRSYNEQFFGPGTRLTVL.

The sample holds one count of this clone. The rearrangement uses TRBV5-6 and TRBJ1-4; TRBD1 matches at 8 bases. Germline values: CDR1 SGHDT, CDR2 YYEEEE. The CDR3 sequence is 18 residues long. V dropped 0 bases and J dropped 1; count of bases not matched to a gene: 8. The CDR3 is CASSLAGQGSETNEKLFF. CDR3 sequence (DNA): TGTGCCAGCAGCTTGGCAGGACAGGGAAGTGAAACTAATGAAAAACTGTTTTTT. Combining the CDR3 with reference TRBV5-6 and TRBJ1-4 gives the whole variable domain DAGVTQSPTHLIKTRGQQVTLRCSPKSGHDTVSWYQQALGQGPQFIFQYYEEEERQRGNFPDRFSGHQFPNYSSELNVNALLLGDSALYLCASSLAGQGSETNEKLFFGSGTQLSVL.

This chain links TRBV5-4 with TRBJ1-2; 8 positions match TRBD1. CDR3 length: 15 residues. After removal of 0 bases from V and 3 bases from J, the junction contained 4 bases not matched to a gene. Germline V CDR1 and CDR2: SGHNT, YYREEE (reference sequence). CDR3 region: CASSLVTGGDYGYTF. The CDR3, as DNA: TGTGCCAGCAGCTTGGTTACAGGGGGAGACTATGGCTACACCTTC.

The chain employs TRBV5-6 and TRBJ1-1; D perhaps matches TRBD1 (5 bases). Trimming removed 1 base from V and 3 bases from J, with 13 bases in between. Germline CDR1 SGHDT, CDR2 YYEEEE. The CDR3 covers 15 residues. This CDR3 reads CASSLSPMGDTEAFF. The CDR3 nucleotides are TGTGCCAGCAGCTTGTCTCCGATGGGGGACACTGAAGCTTTCTTT. Based on the CDR3 plus reference TRBV5-6 and TRBJ1-1, the full variable domain is DAGVTQSPTHLIKTRGQQVTLRCSPKSGHDTVSWYQQALGQGPQFIFQYYEEEERQRGNFPDRFSGHQFPNYSSELNVNALLLGDSALYLCASSLSPMGDTEAFFGQGTRLTVV.

J is TRBJ1-4 and V is TRBV18, with a weak D call TRBD1 (5 bases). The length of the CDR3 is 17 residues. Trimming removed 3 bases at V and 0 bases at J, with 14 bases between. Germline CDR1 is KGHSH and CDR2 is LQKENI. CDR3 nucleotide sequence: TGTGCCAGCTCACCCCCCCGCGTAGGGGCAACTAATGAAAAACTGTTTTTT. Protein sequence: CASSPPRVGATNEKLFF.

The rearrangement joins TRBV7-9 to TRBJ2-7, with D perhaps given as TRBD1 or TRBD2 (5 bases each). The V gene lost 6 bases and the J gene lost 4 bases, with 16 bases spanning the gap. Germline lookup yields CDR1 SEHNR and CDR2 FQNEAQ (reference sequence). The CDR3 has 14 residues. The CDR3 here is CASRLDGAPYEQYF. As DNA, the CDR3 is TGTGCCAGCAGGCTTGACGGGGCGCCGTACGAGCAGTACTTC.

The genes are TRBV25-1 and TRBJ2-1; D assignment may be TRBD1 or TRBD2 (5 bases each). The germline gives CDR1 MGHDK, CDR2 SYGVNS. This CDR3 is built from 14 residues. V lost 2 bases to trimming and J lost 12 bases, with 17 bases between them. DNA of the CDR3: TGTGCCAGCAGTGAAGGGGGACCGCGGGTTGGGCAGTTCTTC. This codes for CASSEGGPRVGQFF.

J is TRBJ1-2 and V is TRBV19; D remains unclear. The CDR3 runs 14 residues. Germline assignment: CDR1 LNHDA and CDR2 SQIVND (reference sequence). Trimming removed 5 bases at V and 5 bases at J, with 15 bases between. The CDR3 nucleotides read TGTGCCAGTAGTCTGGCTCCGGGTGCATATGGCTACACCTTC. Amino acids: CASSLAPGAYGYTF.